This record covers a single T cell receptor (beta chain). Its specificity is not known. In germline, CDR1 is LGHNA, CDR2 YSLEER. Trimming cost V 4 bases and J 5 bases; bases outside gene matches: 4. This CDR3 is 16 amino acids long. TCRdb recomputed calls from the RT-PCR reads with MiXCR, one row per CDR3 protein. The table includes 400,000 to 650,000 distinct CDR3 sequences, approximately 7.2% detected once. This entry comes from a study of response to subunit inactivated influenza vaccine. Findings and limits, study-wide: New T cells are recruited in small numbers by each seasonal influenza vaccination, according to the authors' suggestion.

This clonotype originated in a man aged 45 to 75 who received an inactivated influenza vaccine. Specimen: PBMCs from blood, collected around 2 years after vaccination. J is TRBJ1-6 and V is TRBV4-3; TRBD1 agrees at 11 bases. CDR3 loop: CASSPGTGGDNSPLHF. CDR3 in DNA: TGCGCCAGCAGCCCCGGGACAGGGGGAGATAATTCACCCCTCCACTTT.